The next 28 T cell receptor beta chains were all read from a single sample in a study of cytomegalovirus exposure and HLA in healthy donors. In the PCR, 60 Vbeta and 13 Jbeta primers were used. Data came from immunoSEQ multiplex PCR; TCRdb stores just in-frame clones and leaves some out. This table holds approximately 120,000 clones, around 77% found once. Material: PBMCs. These receptor sequences come from a middle-aged man in good health and CMV-seronegative.

The chain is built from TRBV18 and TRBJ2-7, with 7 bases identical to TRBD2. V lost 3 bases, J lost 0 bases, and 5 bases stayed unmatched. Germline CDR1 KGHSH, CDR2 LQKENI. This CDR3 contains 15 residues. CDR3 amino acids: CASSPNGRSSYEQYF. The CDR3, as DNA: TGTGCCAGCTCACCTAACGGGAGGAGCTCCTACGAGCAGTACTTC.

The V and J genes are TRBV4-3 and TRBJ1-4; maybe TRBD1 (5 bases). Germline V gene lookup returns CDR1 LGHNA and CDR2 YSLEER. This CDR3 is 14 amino acids long. With 4 bases removed from V and 7 bases from J, the gap between germline ends came to 13 bases. CDR3 amino acids: CASSRGHSPEKLFF. The CDR3 region has the DNA TGCGCCAGCAGCCGAGGACATTCCCCTGAAAAACTGTTTTTT.

The chain uses TRBV19 and TRBJ2-2, with 9 bases lining up with TRBD1. The CDR3 totals 16 residues. The V gene end was trimmed by 3 bases and the J gene end by 1 base; junction bases not matched to a gene: 3. Germline V gene sequence: CDR1 LNHDA, CDR2 SQIVND (reference sequence). The CDR3 DNA reads TGTGCCAGTAGTATGGGGACAGGGAAGAACACCGGGGAGCTGTTTTTT. Amino acid sequence: CASSMGTGKNTGELFF.

The CDR3 here is CASSLGGGTTYEQYF. CDR3 coding DNA: TGCGCCAGCAGCTTGGGGGGAGGGACGACCTACGAGCAGTACTTC. V and J are TRBV5-1 and TRBJ2-7; 7 bases map to TRBD2. CDR3 length: 15 amino acids. V dropped 0 bases and J dropped 2; count of bases not matched to a gene: 5. Germline V lookup: CDR1 SGHRS, CDR2 YFSETQ.

V usage is TRBV6-6 and J usage is TRBJ2-2; D remains ambiguous. This CDR3 is 13 amino acids long. The germline V gene encodes CDR1 MNHNY and CDR2 SVGAGI (reference sequence). The CDR3 region is CTISGSHTGELFF. The CDR3 nucleotides are TGTACCATTTCCGGGTCCCACACCGGGGAGCTGTTTTTT.

This chain connects TRBV2 to TRBJ1-5, with 8 bases fitting TRBD1. CDR1 and CDR2 from the germline V gene are SNHLY and FYNNEI. The CDR3 consists of 16 residues. The J segment lost 4 bases and the V segment lost 6 bases, leaving 11 bases of the junction unmatched. As DNA, the CDR3 is TGTGCCAGCAGCGGGGCAGGGGGCCTGATGAATCAGCCCCAGCATTTT. As protein: CASSGAGGLMNQPQHF.

The DNA of the CDR3 is TGTGCCAGTAGTGAGATTACCAACACCGGGGAGCTGTTTTTT. Its protein is CASSEITNTGELFF. The chain links TRBV19 to TRBJ2-2; D is unclear. The CDR3 extends over 14 amino acids. Germline CDR1 LNHDA, CDR2 SQIVND (reference sequence). Trimming left V 5 bases short and J 2 bases short, with 9 bases between. The full variable domain, rest sourced from reference TRBV19 and TRBJ2-2, is DGGITQSPKYLFRKEGQNVTLSCEQNLNHDAMYWYRQDPGQGLRLIYYSQIVNDFQKGDIAEGYSVSREKKESFPLTVTSAQKNPTAFYLCASSEITNTGELFFGEGSRLTVL.

CDR3 in amino acids: CASSSPLWRGGINEQFF. The CDR3 DNA follows: TGTGCCAGCAGCTCCCCCCTATGGCGGGGAGGTATAAATGAGCAGTTCTTC. The V call is TRBV28, the J call TRBJ2-1; D may be TRBD2 (6 bases). This CDR3 has 17 amino acids. Germline values: CDR1 MDHEN, CDR2 SYDVKM. The V and J ends lost 6 bases and 7 bases respectively, with 25 bases between them. Filled out from reference TRBV28 and TRBJ2-1, the complete variable domain reads DVKVTQSSRYLVKRTGEKVFLECVQDMDHENMFWYRQDPGLGLRLIYFSYDVKMKEKGDIPEGYSVSREKKERFSLILESASTNQTSMYLCASSSPLWRGGINEQFFGPGTRLTVL.

V is TRBV18 and J is TRBJ1-1, with no clear D. CDR1 and CDR2 (germline): KGHSH, LQKENI. The CDR3 runs to 15 residues. The V end lost 6 bases, the J end lost 8 bases, and 22 bases lay between the germline ends. The CDR3 region has the DNA TGTGCCAGCTCCCCGCTTGCCTCTAGGGAGCAGGAAGCTTTCTTT. Its protein is CASSPLASREQEAFF.

This chain links TRBV28 with TRBJ2-7; 14 bases match TRBD2. The CDR3 runs 16 residues. Germline assignment: CDR1 MDHEN and CDR2 SYDVKM. After removal of 4 bases from V and 7 bases from J, the junction contained 9 bases not matched to a gene. For the CDR3, the DNA is TGTGCCAGCAGTTCGCCGGGACTAGCGGGAGTTACGGAGCAGTACTTC. Translating it yields CASSSPGLAGVTEQYF.

This chain joins TRBV28 and TRBJ2-1; TRBD2 is a possible D gene (6 bases). V dropped 3 bases and J dropped 9 bases, with 24 bases sitting between them. The CDR3 extends over 17 amino acids. Germline V gene data show CDR1 as MDHEN and CDR2 as SYDVKM. This CDR3 reads CASSLSHLFSGSGEQFF. The CDR3 nucleotides read TGTGCCAGCAGTTTGTCCCATCTGTTCTCGGGTAGCGGTGAGCAGTTCTTC.

This clone was observed a handful of times. The rearrangement uses TRBV9 and TRBJ2-2, with 8 bases lining up with TRBD2. V trimming: 3 bases; J trimming: 6 bases; junction bases outside the gene matches: 4. CDR1 SGDLS and CDR2 YYNGEE come from the germline V gene. The CDR3 has 14 residues. Here the CDR3 DNA reads TGTGCCAGCAGCGCCCGGGGGGGAGCCGGGGAGCTGTTTTTT. As protein: CASSARGGAGELFF.

This clone has only one observation. The chain's CDR3 is CASSFSGLYEQYF. The CDR3 region has the DNA TGTGCCAGCAGCTTCTCAGGTCTCTACGAGCAGTACTTC. The chain carries TRBV7-9 and TRBJ2-7; unclear D gene. The germline CDR1 and CDR2 sequences are SEHNR and FQNEAQ (reference sequence). The CDR3 consists of 13 residues. Deletions cut 3 bases from V and 3 bases from J, with 9 bases between.

The chain links TRBV7-6 to TRBJ2-3; D possibly corresponds to TRBD1 (6 bases). V was clipped by 4 bases and J by 2 bases, with 13 bases between them. This CDR3 has 15 residues. Germline V lookup: CDR1 SGHVS, CDR2 FNYEAQ. The CDR3 nucleotides read TGTGCCAGCAGCTCGGACAGTTTCCTCACAGATACGCAGTATTTT. Protein: CASSSDSFLTDTQYF.

This clone was seen many times. V is TRBV19 and J is TRBJ1-4; possible D gene TRBD1, 5 bases. The CDR3 sequence is 15 residues long. V was clipped by 6 bases and J by 6 bases, with 17 bases between them. The germline gives CDR1 LNHDA, CDR2 SQIVND (reference sequence). For the CDR3, the DNA is TGTGCCAGTAGGAGGTCAACAGGATTCGATGAAAAACTGTTTTTT. It translates to CASRRSTGFDEKLFF.

The chain uses TRBV5-4 and TRBJ2-7; a possible D gene is TRBD2 (6 bases). Trimming took off 0 bases at V and 2 bases at J, with 9 bases between the two ends. This CDR3 has 14 amino acids. CDR1 and CDR2 (germline): SGHNT, YYREEE (reference sequence). The CDR3 is CASSLDSGPYEQYF. CDR3 DNA sequence: TGTGCCAGCAGCTTGGATAGCGGCCCCTACGAGCAGTACTTC.

V usage is TRBV15 and J usage is TRBJ2-2; TRBD2 agrees at 8 bases. The CDR3 covers 15 residues. The V gene end was trimmed by 4 bases and the J gene end by 7 bases; junction bases not matched to a gene: 8. Germline-derived CDR1 and CDR2 are LNHNV and YYDKDF (reference sequence). The CDR3 is CATSTEREPRGELFF. The CDR3 DNA reads as TGTGCCACCAGCACAGAGCGGGAGCCCCGCGGGGAGCTGTTTTTT.

The rearrangement joins TRBV28 to TRBJ1-2; no clear D. Trimming cost V 5 bases and J 8 bases, with 9 bases left between them. Germline-derived CDR1 and CDR2 are MDHEN and SYDVKM. The CDR3 has 11 amino acids. CDR3 residues: CASSPGLGYTF. The CDR3, as DNA: TGTGCCAGCAGTCCAGGACTCGGCTACACCTTC.

This clone was observed a single time. The chain recombines TRBV27 with TRBJ2-7, with 8 positions matching TRBD1. The ends lost 9 bases at V and 2 bases at J; junction bases unmatched: 6. This CDR3 has 13 amino acids. The germline V gene has CDR1 MNHEY and CDR2 SMNVEV (reference sequence). The CDR3 DNA follows: TGTGCCAGTAAGACAGGGGCAGCCTACGAGCAGTACTTC. It codes for CASKTGAAYEQYF.

This clone came up once. The chain is built from TRBV5-1 and TRBJ2-5; a possible D gene is TRBD2 (5 bases). The length of the CDR3 is 13 residues. The V end lost 3 bases, the J end lost 7 bases, and 13 bases lay between the germline ends. Germline V gene sequence: CDR1 SGHRS, CDR2 YFSETQ. The CDR3, as DNA: TGCGCCAGCAGCTCGGGCCTCGAGGGGACCCAGTACTTC. Its protein product is CASSSGLEGTQYF.

This sequence joins TRBV13 and TRBJ1-2; the match to TRBD1 covers 8 bases. CDR1 PRHDT and CDR2 FYEKMQ come from the germline V gene (reference sequence). The junction had 5 bases not matched to a gene; V was cut back by 5 bases and J by 3 bases. The CDR3 totals 14 residues. The CDR3, as DNA: TGTGCCAGCAGCAATACAGGGGGAGACTATGGCTACACCTTC. This codes for CASSNTGGDYGYTF.

This rearrangement joins TRBV10-2 to TRBJ1-3; the D gene is possibly TRBD1 (6 bases). Between the trimmed V and J ends, which lost 3 bases and 0 bases, there was a span of 9 bases. CDR3 length: 15 residues. Germline loops: CDR1 WSHSY, CDR2 SAAADI. CDR3 amino acids: CASSDGQSSGNTIYF. CDR3 nucleotide sequence: TGCGCCAGCAGTGACGGACAGAGCTCTGGAAACACCATATATTTT.

The count of this clone is one. The conserved closing phenylalanine or tryptophan is absent in this CDR3, likely reflecting a read error. V usage is TRBV5-4 and J usage is TRBJ2-3; 12 bases align to TRBD2. CDR1 and CDR2 from the germline V gene are SGHNT and YYREEE (reference sequence). Losses at the gene ends were 4 bases for V and 5 bases for J; bases not matched to a gene: 5. CDR3 length: 15 residues. The CDR3 here is CASSPGLAGGDTQYL. The CDR3 nucleotides are TGTGCCAGCAGCCCGGGACTAGCGGGTGGAGATACGCAGTATCTT.

The chain has TRBV6-6 and TRBJ2-3; a weak D match, TRBD2 (5 bases). The V gene's germline CDR1 is MNHNY and CDR2 SVGAGI (reference sequence). The CDR3 runs to 15 residues. Between the trimmed V and J ends, which lost 4 bases and 2 bases, there was a span of 13 bases. This chain's CDR3 is CASSSDFPFTDTQYF. Written as DNA, the CDR3 is TGTGCCAGCAGTTCGGACTTTCCTTTCACAGATACGCAGTATTTT.

In DNA, the CDR3 is TGTGCCAGCCGCCGACAGGAGATGAACACTGAAGCTTTCTTT. Protein product: CASRRQEMNTEAFF. The rearrangement links TRBV7-2 to TRBJ1-1; maybe TRBD1 (6 bases). V shed 8 bases and J shed 0 bases, with 13 bases lying between them. Per germline, CDR1 SGHTA and CDR2 FQGNSA. CDR3 length equals 14 residues.

V gene TRBV5-1 combines with J gene TRBJ1-1; tentative D call: TRBD1 (6 bases). Trimming removed 1 base from V and 6 bases from J, with 13 bases in between. The CDR3 runs 14 residues. The germline V gene has CDR1 SGHRS and CDR2 YFSETQ. The CDR3 loop reads CASSLTQGPAEAFF. CDR3 coding DNA: TGCGCCAGCAGCTTGACGCAGGGGCCGGCTGAAGCTTTCTTT.

The gene calls are TRBV28 and TRBJ2-1; 9 bases map to TRBD2. Germline trimming cut 5 bases from V and 2 bases from J; bases unmatched to any gene: 7. CDR3 length: 16 amino acids. Germline values: CDR1 MDHEN, CDR2 SYDVKM. The CDR3 DNA is TGTGCCAGCAGTCCGCCTAGCGGGGACCCCTACAATGAGCAGTTCTTC. As protein: CASSPPSGDPYNEQFF.

The CDR3 is CASSLMGSNYGYTF. As DNA, the CDR3 is TGTGCCAGCAGCTTGATGGGCAGCAACTATGGCTACACCTTC. The chain employs TRBV5-6 and TRBJ1-2; D is undetermined. V gave up 1 base and J gave up 2 bases, with 9 bases separating them. CDR1 is SGHDT and CDR2 is YYEEEE in the germline V gene. The CDR3 is made up of 14 amino acids.